One and the same sample provided the 13 T cell receptor beta chains below, sequenced in a study of beta chain features in type 1 diabetes. General observations from the study: Moderately but significantly shorter TCRB CDR3s were found in Type 1 diabetes patients in all four CD4+ subsets.

Their specific antigens are unknown. cDNA synthesis used the whole RNA isolate, giving expressed TCRB sequences. The assay was immunoSEQ multiplex PCR, and TCRdb's table has in-frame clones only and misses some. The table lists roughly 340,000 clones, approximately 15% of them singletons. Sample: naive CD4+ T cells from blood. All receptors come from a young woman with type 1 diabetes.

V is TRBV6-5 and J is TRBJ2-1, with D perhaps matching TRBD1 (6 bases). The ends were cut back, 3 bases at V and 13 bases at J, with 13 bases in the middle. The germline V gene has CDR1 MNHEY and CDR2 SVGAGI. The CDR3 consists of 12 residues. CDR3: CASSYGGETQFF. The CDR3 DNA sequence: TGTGCCAGCAGTTATGGGGGCGAAACTCAGTTCTTC.

The chain employs TRBV28 and TRBJ2-1; 7 positions agree with TRBD1. CDR3 length equals 15 residues. Germline CDR1 is MDHEN and CDR2 is SYDVKM. The ends lost 8 bases at V and 5 bases at J; junction bases unmatched: 12. CDR3 bases: TGTGCCAGCGGCGACTCGGGGACAGCTAACAATGAGCAGTTCTTC. Protein sequence: CASGDSGTANNEQFF.

CDR3 amino acids: CASSVSGGGEQFF. Written as DNA, the CDR3 is TGTGCCAGCAGCGTATCGGGGGGCGGTGAGCAGTTCTTC. V gene TRBV9 combines with J gene TRBJ2-1; tentative D call: TRBD2 (7 bases). The length of the CDR3 is 13 residues. The germline V and J ends were trimmed by 1 base and 9 bases, with 11 bases remaining between them. The V gene's germline CDR1 is SGDLS and CDR2 YYNGEE.

This clone was recorded a few times. The gene calls are TRBV30 and TRBJ2-1, with TRBD1 as a possible D gene (5 bases). Germline loops: CDR1 GTSNPN, CDR2 SVGIG (reference sequence). V shed 0 bases and J shed 3 bases, with 15 bases lying between them. The CDR3 length is 16 residues. CDR3 nucleotide sequence: TGTGCCTGGAGTGTAGATAAGGTGGGGCTCTACAATGAGCAGTTCTTC. Residues: CAWSVDKVGLYNEQFF.

This chain links TRBV29-1 with TRBJ2-5, with 7 bases aligning to TRBD2. Trimming removed 2 bases from V and 8 bases from J; junction bases left unmatched: 5. This CDR3 contains 12 residues. Germline lookup yields CDR1 SQVTM and CDR2 ANQGSEA. CDR3 amino acids: CSVERPGGTQYF. Written as DNA, the CDR3 is TGCAGCGTTGAACGTCCGGGGGGAACCCAGTACTTC.

This clone was picked up a small number of times. This sequence joins TRBV18 and TRBJ1-2; TRBD1 agrees at 8 bases. The CDR3 extends over 13 amino acids. V gave up 3 bases and J gave up 8 bases; unmatched junction bases: 5. CDR1 is KGHSH and CDR2 is LQKENI in the germline V gene. The CDR3 DNA reads TGTGCCAGCTCACCCACAGGGGGTTACGGCTACACCTTC. This sequence encodes CASSPTGGYGYTF.

Only a few counts were recorded for this clone. The chain carries TRBV5-1 and TRBJ1-1, with 8 bases fitting TRBD1. The CDR3 covers 15 residues. CDR1 is SGHRS, CDR2 YFSETQ, per germline. Germline trimming cut 4 bases from V and 1 base from J; bases unmatched to any gene: 6. The DNA for the CDR3 is TGCGCCAGCAGCGGGGGACAGGCTCGGAACACTGAAGCTTTCTTT. Protein sequence: CASSGGQARNTEAFF.

This clone was counted a few times. The chain combines TRBV30 with TRBJ2-4; D perhaps matches TRBD1 (8 bases). CDR3 length: 14 residues. Germline assignment: CDR1 GTSNPN and CDR2 SVGIG (reference sequence). V dropped 3 bases and J dropped 6 bases, with 15 bases sitting between them. The CDR3 protein is CAWSKQGGSNIQYF. In nucleotides, the CDR3 is TGTGCCTGGAGCAAACAGGGGGGGTCAAACATTCAGTACTTC.

The chain carries TRBV19 and TRBJ1-1; 7 positions agree with TRBD1. CDR1 is LNHDA and CDR2 is SQIVND in the germline V gene (reference sequence). This CDR3 contains 17 residues. J lost 3 bases, V lost 0 bases, and 10 bases had no gene match. In DNA, the CDR3 is TGTGCCAGTAGTATAGAGAGGGGGCGTGAATGGGACACTGAAGCTTTCTTT. Its protein product is CASSIERGREWDTEAFF.

This clone was found a few times. The rearrangement links TRBV30 to TRBJ1-4, with a tentative D call TRBD1 (6 bases). The CDR3 is 14 amino acids. V shed 3 bases and J shed 8 bases, with 16 bases lying between them. From germline, CDR1 is GTSNPN and CDR2 SVGIG (reference sequence). CDR3 sequence (DNA): TGTGCCTGGAGGGACCGGGGGGCAAAGGAAAAACTGTTTTTT. Translation gives CAWRDRGAKEKLFF.

Regarding this clone: The sample holds other DNA sequences that translate to the same CDR3. The chain has TRBV18 and TRBJ1-1, with a weak D call TRBD1 (5 bases). Germline V gene sequence: CDR1 KGHSH, CDR2 LQKENI. This CDR3 is built from 14 residues. Between the trimmed V and J ends, which lost 0 bases and 2 bases, there was a span of 7 bases. CDR3 sequence: CASSPPTVNTEAFF. The CDR3 DNA sequence: TGTGCCAGCTCACCACCGACAGTAAACACTGAAGCTTTCTTT.

This clone was detected a few times. This chain connects TRBV11-2 to TRBJ2-1; 7 bases fit TRBD1. Per the germline V gene, CDR1 is SGHAT and CDR2 is FQNNGV. V lost 5 bases and J lost 2; bases outside the gene matches: 6. This CDR3 has 15 amino acids. Here the CDR3 DNA reads TGTGCCAGCAGCGTGCAAGGGGGCGCCTACAATGAGCAGTTCTTC. Amino acids: CASSVQGGAYNEQFF.

The chain joins TRBV4-3 to TRBJ2-3, with D possibly being TRBD1 (5 bases). V was cut by 2 bases and J by 6 bases, with 18 bases left in between. Germline-derived CDR1 and CDR2 are LGHNA and YSLEER. This CDR3 is 16 amino acids long. The CDR3 nucleotides are TGCGCCAGCAGCCAACTAAGTAGTCAGGGTAGGGATACGCAGTATTTT. It codes for CASSQLSSQGRDTQYF.